The clone carrying this T cell receptor beta chain was detected a few times. This sample stems from a study of blood T cell repertoires in COVID-19. Study overall: Samples came from the United States, Italy and Spain, spanning acute and convalescent COVID-19. From T cells, B-cell-depleted T cells, or PBMCs came the material, which was cDNA or gDNA.

Original processing notes: The assay estimated nucleated cells by amplifying reference gene primers. Using immunoSEQ multiplex PCR, the repertoire was profiled, and TCRdb retains in-frame clones only, with some absent. V, J and clone size reflect that table, while D and trimming were determined from the DNA. The table lists some 40,000 clones, approximately 89% of them singletons. This CDR3 contains 15 residues. Germline V gene lookup returns CDR1 SGHAT and CDR2 FQNNGV. The trim removed 5 bases at V and 4 bases at J, leaving 6 bases unmatched. The chain combines TRBV11-2 with TRBJ1-4; 8 nucleotides match TRBD1. The sample was peripheral blood. This TCR derives from a man aged 50 to 59 with active COVID-19. The CDR3 DNA reads TGTGCCAGCAGCCTTGGGACAGGAGTTAATGAAAAACTGTTTTTT. As protein: CASSLGTGVNEKLFF. The variable domain in full, with the rest retrieved from reference TRBV11-2 and TRBJ1-4, is EAGVAQSPRYKIIEKRQSVAFWCNPISGHATLYWYQQILGQGPKLLIQFQNNGVVDDSQLPKDRFSAERLKGVDSTLKIQPAKLEDSAVYLCASSLGTGVNEKLFFGSGTQLSVL.